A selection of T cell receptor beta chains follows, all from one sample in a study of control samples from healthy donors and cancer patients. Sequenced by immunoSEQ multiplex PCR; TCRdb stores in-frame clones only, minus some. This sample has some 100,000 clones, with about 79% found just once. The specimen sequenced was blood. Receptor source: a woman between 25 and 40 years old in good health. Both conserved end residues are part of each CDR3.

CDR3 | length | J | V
CASSFQGPGEQYF | 13 | TRBJ2-7 | TRBV5-4
CASSPTGSHEQYF | 13 | TRBJ2-7 | TRBV3-1/TRBV3-2
CASSGQGWTEAFF | 13 | TRBJ1-1 | TRBV6-2/TRBV6-3
CASSLQPGRETQYF | 14 | TRBJ2-5 | TRBV7-2
CASSSPSGGAEEQFF | 15 | TRBJ2-1 | TRBV13
CASSYRTFSGNYGYTF | 16 | TRBJ1-2 | TRBV6-5
CASSYHRDLQPQHF | 14 | TRBJ1-5 | TRBV21-1
CASSSTGRGQPQHF | 14 | TRBJ1-5 | TRBV6-5
CASNPQGAEFGYTF | 14 | TRBJ1-2 | TRBV5-8
CASSQRQSPYGYTF | 14 | TRBJ1-2 | TRBV4-1
CASSLGQGKPQHF | 13 | TRBJ1-5 | TRBV5-1
CAISDPDRLSYEQYF | 15 | TRBJ2-7 | TRBV10-3
CASSIWTGGPYGYTF | 15 | TRBJ1-2 | TRBV5-4
CAWSVINYGYTF | 12 | TRBJ1-2 | TRBV30
CASSLGGQGVYGYTF | 15 | TRBJ1-2 | TRBV5-1
CASSPFRGTEAFF | 13 | TRBJ1-1 | TRBV6-5
CASSERVGQPYGYTF | 15 | TRBJ1-2 | TRBV6-1
CAISPRPNTEAFF | 13 | TRBJ1-1 | TRBV10-3
CSVRTAYEQYF | 11 | TRBJ2-7 | TRBV29-1
CATSDFTGELFF | 12 | TRBJ2-2 | TRBV24-1
CASRRGQANTGELFF | 15 | TRBJ2-2 | TRBV6-5
CAWSVNGWEQFF | 12 | TRBJ2-1 | TRBV30
CASSLGTGDEKLFF | 14 | TRBJ1-4 | TRBV5-5
CASSSRSGTGSYEQYF | 16 | TRBJ2-7 | TRBV19
CASSLVLGGVYEQYF | 15 | TRBJ2-7 | TRBV5-4
CSASRWDPNQPQHF | 14 | TRBJ1-5 | TRBV20-1
CSASPDSGEISYEQYF | 16 | TRBJ2-7 | TRBV20-1
CAWDRSGTGNEKLFF | 15 | TRBJ1-4 | TRBV30
CASSLGSHADTQYF | 14 | TRBJ2-3 | TRBV5-1
CASSLMGRDTQYF | 13 | TRBJ2-3 | TRBV7-3